This T cell receptor beta chain stems from a study of Graves' ophthalmopathy and Graves' hyperthyroidism. At least ten counts were recorded for this clonotype. The antigen remains undetermined. Study-wide findings and caveats: A 13-signature model separated ophthalmopathy from stable hyperthyroidism, reaching approximately 88% sensitivity and around 81% specificity cross-validated.

Amplification targeted the TCR beta CDR3 regions, with RNA transcripts as the source material. Second-round multiplex PCR came after a first-round RT-PCR that employed HTBI primers. In TCRdb, the multiplex PCR reads were re-called with MiXCR into one record per CDR3 protein. The sample has 1 million to 1.3 million distinct CDR3 sequences, around a third seen once. The sequence derives from an adult man with Graves' hyperthyroidism. The sample taken for sequencing was peripheral blood or thyroid tissue (not recorded which).

The CDR3 sequence: CSAKKAGQGGHEQYF. The CDR3 nucleotides are TGCAGTGCTAAAAAGGCAGGACAGGGCGGTCACGAGCAGTACTTC. The J gene is TRBJ2-7, the V gene TRBV20-1, with 8 bases lining up with TRBD1. V lost 4 bases, J lost 5 bases, and 13 bases stayed unmatched. CDR3 length: 15 residues. Germline V gene data show CDR1 as DFQATT and CDR2 as SNEGSKA (reference sequence).